This entry features one T cell receptor (beta chain) sequence. The record originates from a study of neurological immune-mediated disorders. Blood bank volunteers in Maryland, USA, served as healthy controls. Preparation of the unsorted libraries drew on 2 million PBMCs stored at -80 C. V was trimmed by 4 bases and J by 3 bases, leaving 13 bases between them. Per the germline V gene, CDR1 is SGHVS and CDR2 is FNYEAQ. The CDR3 spans 15 residues. cDNA synthesis was performed by 5'RACE with 10-nucleotide random UMIs. Via MiXCR, TCRdb re-called the 5' RACE reads, giving one row per CDR3 protein. The top ten hold 1.8% of the sample, which has around 80,000 distinct CDR3 sequences, approximately 10% seen once.

The chain is built from TRBV7-6 and TRBJ2-1, with D possibly TRBD2 on 6 matching bases. The sample taken for sequencing was PBMCs. This sequence was found in a man between 35 and 55 years old in good health. Written as DNA, the CDR3 is TGTGCCAGCAGCTGGGACTCCTTGGGCTACAATGAGCAGTTCTTC. It specifies CASSWDSLGYNEQFF.